The T cell receptor beta chain described here comes from a study of Ad26.COV2.S vaccination and SARS-CoV-2 variants. The repertoire was sequenced with immunoSEQ multiplex PCR; TCRdb's copy has only in-frame clones and lacks some. Of about 350,000 clones in the sample, 88% were seen once. The CDR3 contains 20 residues. Germline V gene lookup returns CDR1 PRHDT and CDR2 FYEKMQ (reference sequence). Trimming cost V 5 bases and J 2 bases; bases outside gene matches: 17. The treatment: roughly 18 received Ad26.COV2.S at low or high dose, single or two shots; about 5 received placebo; per-sample allocation not given. The samples were gathered on day 63 after the first injection of vaccine or placebo.

The specimen was peripheral blood, collected in a trial of Ad26.COV2.S vaccine versus placebo. This TCR derives from a person between 18 and 60 years old who received the Ad26.COV2.S COVID-19 vaccine or a placebo. This chain joins TRBV13 and TRBJ2-2; 10 bases are a match to TRBD1. CDR3 loop: CASSPERGYRDRGNTGELFF. The CDR3 region has the DNA TGTGCCAGCAGCCCGGAAAGGGGGTACCGGGACAGGGGCAACACCGGGGAGCTGTTTTTT.